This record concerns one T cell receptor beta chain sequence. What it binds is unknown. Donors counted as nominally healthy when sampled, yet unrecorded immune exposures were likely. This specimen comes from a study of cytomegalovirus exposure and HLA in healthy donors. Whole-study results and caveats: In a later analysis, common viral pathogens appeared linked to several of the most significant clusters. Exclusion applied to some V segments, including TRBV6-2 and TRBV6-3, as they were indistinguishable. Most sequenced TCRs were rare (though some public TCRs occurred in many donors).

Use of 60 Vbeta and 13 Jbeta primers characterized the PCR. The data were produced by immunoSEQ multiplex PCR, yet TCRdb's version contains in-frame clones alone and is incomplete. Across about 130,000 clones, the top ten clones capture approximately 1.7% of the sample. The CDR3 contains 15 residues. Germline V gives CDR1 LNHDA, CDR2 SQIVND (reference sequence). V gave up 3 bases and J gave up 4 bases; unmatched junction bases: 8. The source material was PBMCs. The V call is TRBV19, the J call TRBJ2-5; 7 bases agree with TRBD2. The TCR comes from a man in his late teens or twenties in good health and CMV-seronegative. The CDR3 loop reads CASSIVQTSLETQYF. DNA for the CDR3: TGTGCCAGTAGTATTGTCCAGACTAGCCTAGAGACCCAGTACTTC.